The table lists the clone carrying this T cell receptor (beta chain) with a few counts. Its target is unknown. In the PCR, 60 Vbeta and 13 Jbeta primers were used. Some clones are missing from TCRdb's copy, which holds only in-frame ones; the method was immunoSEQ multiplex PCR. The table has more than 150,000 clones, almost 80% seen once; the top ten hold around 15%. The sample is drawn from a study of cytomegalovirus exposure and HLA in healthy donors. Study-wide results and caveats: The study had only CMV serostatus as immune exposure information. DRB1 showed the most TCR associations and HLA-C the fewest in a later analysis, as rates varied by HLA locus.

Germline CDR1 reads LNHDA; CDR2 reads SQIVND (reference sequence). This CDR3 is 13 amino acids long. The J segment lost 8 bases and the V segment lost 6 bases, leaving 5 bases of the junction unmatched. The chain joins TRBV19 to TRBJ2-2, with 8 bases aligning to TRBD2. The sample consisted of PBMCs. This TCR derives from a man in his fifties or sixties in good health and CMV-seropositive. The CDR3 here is CASSGGAWGELFF. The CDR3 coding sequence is TGTGCCAGTAGCGGGGGGGCTTGGGGGGAGCTGTTTTTT.